What follows describes a single T cell receptor (beta chain). The data stem from a study of CD8 T cells in Susac syndrome. RNA amounts of about 0.5 to 1 ug underwent reverse transcription with random hexamers. An immunoSEQ multiplex PCR amplified TCR beta CDR3 over 54 Vbeta and 13 Jbeta. MiXCR, applied by TCRdb to the immunoSEQ multiplex PCR reads, yields one record per CDR3 protein. The table lists roughly 180,000 distinct CDR3 sequences, approximately 94% of them singletons. This TCR derives from a human donor in good health. The sequenced material came from CD4+ T cells from PBMCs.

CDR3 sequence (DNA): TGTGCCTGGAGTGTTGCCCGGACAGACCTCTCCTACGAGCAGTACTTC. Residues: CAWSVARTDLSYEQYF. This chain joins TRBV30 and TRBJ2-7; TRBD1 is a possible D gene (6 bases). Deletions cut 0 bases from V and 0 bases from J, with 15 bases between. Germline V gene sequence: CDR1 GTSNPN, CDR2 SVGIG (reference sequence). This CDR3 comprises 16 residues. Complete variable domain (other parts from reference TRBV30 and TRBJ2-7): SQTIHQWPATLVQPVGSPLSLECTVEGTSNPNLYWYRQAAGRGLQLLFYSVGIGQISSEVPQNLSASRPQDRQFILSSKKLLLSDSGFYLCAWSVARTDLSYEQYFGPGTRLTVT.